This T cell receptor (beta chain) was identified in a study of blood T cells in healthy people across ages. Study-level points and caveats: The fall in TCR beta diversity per million T cells was roughly linear with age. Diversity figures based on one million T cells were deemed too low.

The authors ran a second PCR of about 6 to 11 cycles using a sample-barcoded 5' primer and a J-beta primer mix. Any given sample supplied a minimum of 3 million CDR3-containing paired-end reads. TCRdb processed the 5' RACE reads anew with MiXCR; each CDR3 protein has one entry. The sample consists of approximately 350,000 distinct CDR3 sequences, 50% to 60% of them appearing once. Collection of about 9.4 milliliters of peripheral blood was performed for each donor. Ten or more counts support this clonotype. Its specificity is unknown. Between the trimmed V and J ends, which lost 6 bases and 0 bases, there was a span of 9 bases. The CDR3 runs 13 residues. Germline V CDR1 and CDR2: ENHRY, SYGVKD.

The rearrangement links TRBV10-3 to TRBJ2-7; a possible D gene is TRBD2 (5 bases). This TCR came from a man in his 60s in good health. Sequencing used blood. The CDR3 bases are TGTGCCATCAGCGGGGTGAGCTCCTACGAGCAGTACTTC. This sequence encodes CAISGVSSYEQYF.